The 29 T cell receptor beta chains reported below all come from one sample, sequenced in a study of tissue T cells after allogeneic stem cell transplantation. The time point: mouse harvest day 14 after allogeneic transplant. The graft held 10^6 splenic CD5+ T cells and 10^7 T-cell-depleted bone marrow cells. The protocol was immunoSEQ multiplex PCR, while the TCRdb copy is restricted to in-frame clones and leaves out a portion. The sample records 1,600 or so clones, about 51% being singletons. The sample was spleen. These receptors all stem from a female BALB/c mouse given C57BL/6 T cells with graft-versus-host disease after an allogeneic hematopoietic cell transplant.

A remark on this clone: Germline and genes here are mouse. Read coverage stops 1 residue before the CDR3 terminus; the germline J gene supplies the remainder. The V call is TRBV13-2, the J call TRBJ1-4; 9 bases are shared with TRBD1. The CDR3 length is 15 residues. Germline assignment: CDR1 NNHNN and CDR2 SYGAGS (reference sequence). The junction had 0 bases not matched to a gene; V was cut back by 3 bases and J by 0 bases. CDR3 in amino acids: CASGGTGVSNERLFF. CDR3 bases read: TGTGCCAGCGGTGGGACAGGGGTTTCCAACGAAAGATTATTT.

Worth noting for this clone: Gene names and germline refer to mouse. Sequencing ends 1 residue short of the CDR3 end; the germline J gene provides the rest. The rearrangement links TRBV20 to TRBJ2-7; the D is unclear. The CDR3 runs to 12 residues. Germline V gene data show CDR1 as GFQATS and CDR2 as STVNSAI. V lost 2 bases, J lost 4 bases, and 9 bases lay in between. The CDR3 spells CGARQQKYEQYF. CDR3 bases read: TGTGGTGCTAGGCAGCAAAAATATGAACAGTAC.

Comments on this clone: Gene names and germline match the mouse. The read stops 1 residue short of the end of the CDR3; the missing end is completed from the germline J gene. The chain is built from TRBV13-2 and TRBJ1-5; D call uncertain. V lost 2 bases to trimming and J lost 4 bases, with 7 bases between them. The germline V gene has CDR1 NNHNN and CDR2 SYGAGS (reference sequence). The CDR3 spans 13 residues. The CDR3: CASGDDGNQAPLF. The sequenced CDR3 bases are TGTGCCAGCGGTGACGACGGAAACCAGGCTCCGCTT.

With respect to this clone: Mouse germline and gene names are used. Read coverage stops 1 residue before the CDR3 terminus; the germline J gene supplies the remainder. The chain has TRBV4 and TRBJ2-7, with TRBD2 matching 9 bases. The CDR3 loop spans 13 amino acids. The J segment lost 2 bases and the V segment lost 6 bases, leaving 2 bases of the junction unmatched. Germline V gives CDR1 LGHDT, CDR2 YNNKQL (reference sequence). The CDR3 is CASSSGGAYEQYF. The part of the CDR3 DNA that was read is TGTGCCAGCAGTTCTGGGGGGGCCTATGAACAGTAC.

For this clone: These gene names are mouse names. The CDR3 end lies 1 residue beyond the end of the read and is filled in from the germline J gene. This sequence joins TRBV3 and TRBJ2-1; D remains unclear. This CDR3 has 14 amino acids. Germline CDR1 SNHLY, CDR2 FYNGKV (reference sequence). V was cut by 1 base and J by 6 bases, with 10 bases left in between. The sequenced part of the CDR3 DNA is TGTGCCAGCAGCTTAGTTCCGGGCGGTGCTGAGCAGTTC. Protein product: CASSLVPGGAEQF. The complete CDR3 protein is CASSLVPGGAEQFF.

Regarding this clone: Genes and germline come from the mouse. Read coverage stops 1 residue before the CDR3 terminus; the germline J gene supplies the remainder. V and J are TRBV2 and TRBJ2-1, with unresolved D. This CDR3 has 13 residues. With 4 bases removed from V and 2 bases from J, the gap between germline ends came to 6 bases. Germline loops: CDR1 LGHNA, CDR2 YSYQKL. CDR3 residues: CASSRTDYAEQFF. Incomplete CDR3 DNA: TGTGCCAGCAGCCGGACGGACTATGCTGAGCAGTTC.

Details on this clone: All gene names here are mouse names. Read sequence stops 1 residue before the CDR3 end, and the germline J gene provides the missing end. The chain is built from TRBV2 and TRBJ2-5, with a possible D match to TRBD2 (6 bases). The V gene lost 0 bases and the J gene lost 3 bases, with 7 bases spanning the gap. The length of the CDR3 is 14 residues. In germline, CDR1 is LGHNA, CDR2 YSYQKL. CDR3 protein: CASSQEGGQDTQYF. CDR3 DNA (partial): TGTGCCAGCAGCCAAGAGGGGGGTCAAGACACCCAGTAC.

This clone was counted a few times. Gene names are the mouse ones. The read is 1 residue too short to cover the CDR3 end, so that end is filled in from the germline J gene. The chain combines TRBV29 with TRBJ2-5, with D perhaps TRBD1 (6 bases). V lost 4 bases to trimming and J lost 4 bases, with 9 bases between them. This CDR3 region has 13 residues. Germline CDR1 is MSHET and CDR2 is SYDVDS. The CDR3 DNA, read in part, is TGTGCTAGCAGTTCCGGGACAAAAGACACCCAGTAC. It specifies CASSSGTKDTQY. The CDR3 reads in full as CASSSGTKDTQYF. Full variable domain (outside the CDR3, taken from reference TRBV29 and TRBJ2-5): DMKVTQMPRYLIKRMGENVLLECGQDMSHETMYWYRQDPGLGLQLIYISYDVDSNSEGDIPKGYRVSRKKREHFSLILDSAKTNQTSVYFCASSSGTKDTQYFGPGTRLLVL.

To note about this clone: Mouse gene names and germline throughout. The covered CDR3 bases are TGTGCCAGCGGTGACGGACAGAACACCGGGCAGCTCTAC. Its translation: CASGDGQNTGQLY. The full CDR3 sequence reads CASGDGQNTGQLYF. The rearrangement uses TRBV13-2 and TRBJ2-2, with a weak D call TRBD1 (6 bases). The read terminates 1 residue ahead of where the CDR3 ends, so the germline J gene completes it. Trimming cost V 2 bases and J 2 bases, with 7 bases left between them. The CDR3 consists of 14 residues. CDR1 is NNHNN, CDR2 SYGAGS, per germline (reference sequence).

This clone was detected only a few times. Gene labels here are mouse ones. With the read ending 1 residue before the CDR3 end, the germline J gene is used to fill in that end. This chain uses TRBV13-2 with TRBJ2-3, with 11 bases aligning to TRBD2. The V segment lost 5 bases and the J segment 4 bases; nucleotides outside the gene matches: 9. The CDR3 sequence is 16 residues long. From germline, CDR1 is NNHNN and CDR2 SYGAGS (reference sequence). CDR3 DNA (partial): TGTGCCAGCGGCGGCCCCCGGGACTGGGGGTCAGAAACGCTGTAT. It encodes CASGGPRDWGSETLY. The full CDR3 sequence reads CASGGPRDWGSETLYF.

By frequency in the sample, this clone is large. Mouse gene names apply. The CDR3 sequence is CASSRGLGVNQDTQYF. The part of the CDR3 DNA that was read is TGTGCCAGCAGCCGGGGACTGGGGGTTAACCAAGACACCCAGTAC. The genes are TRBV13-3 and TRBJ2-5; 11 bases align to TRBD2. The read comes to an end 1 residue before the CDR3 does, leaving the germline J gene to fill in the end. This CDR3 is 16 amino acids long. Trimming at V came to 5 bases and at J to 0 bases, leaving 5 bases not matched to a gene. Germline V lookup: CDR1 NNHDY, CDR2 SYVADS.

This clone was seen more than once but under ten times. The gene symbols are mouse symbols. With the read ending 1 residue before the CDR3 end, the germline J gene is used to fill in that end. V gene TRBV2 combines with J gene TRBJ1-3; D is ambiguous. The CDR3 has 14 residues. Germline V CDR1 and CDR2: LGHNA, YSYQKL. Trimming cost V 1 base and J 0 bases, with 4 bases left between them. The chain's CDR3 is CASSQGGSGNTLYF. The CDR3 bases that were read are TGTGCCAGCAGCCAAGGGGGTTCTGGAAATACGCTCTAT.

By share, this clone ranks as medium-sized. All gene names here are mouse names. The CDR3 extends 1 residue past the end of the read, so its final part is completed from the germline J gene. This sequence joins TRBV13-3 and TRBJ2-7, with D unresolved. Germline V gene lookup returns CDR1 NNHDY and CDR2 SYVADS. V shed 1 base and J shed 3 bases, with 5 bases lying between them. This CDR3 is built from 12 residues. The DNA read from the CDR3 is TGTGCCAGCAGTGATACAGACTATGAACAGTAC. Its protein is CASSDTDYEQY. The full CDR3 protein is CASSDTDYEQYF.

Sample share makes this clone large. Germline and genes: mouse. The read finishes 1 residue shy of the CDR3 end, and the germline J gene is used to complete it. The rearrangement uses TRBV5 and TRBJ2-7; 8 nucleotides line up with TRBD2. The germline gives CDR1 LGHNA, CDR2 YNLKQL (reference sequence). V shed 0 bases and J 7 bases; nucleotides not matched to a gene: 5. The CDR3 consists of 14 residues. The covered CDR3 bases are TGTGCCAGCAGCCAAGATTCTGGGGGGTGGGAACAGTAC. Translation gives CASSQDSGGWEQY. The entire CDR3 reads CASSQDSGGWEQYF.

This clone has just a few counts. Gene names and germline match the mouse. The read falls 1 residue short of the CDR3 end, and the missing part is taken from the germline J gene. The V and J genes are TRBV26 and TRBJ2-7; D ambiguous. Germline V CDR1 and CDR2: KGHPV, FQNQEV (reference sequence). This CDR3 is built from 12 residues. Trimming took 0 bases from V and 4 from J, leaving 4 bases between them. This chain's CDR3 is CASSLSGYEQYF. Partial CDR3 DNA: TGTGCCAGCAGTCTGTCGGGGTATGAACAGTAC.

In this sample, this clone turned up a few times. Genes here carry mouse names. The CDR3 goes on 1 residue after the read ends, and that part is filled in from the germline J gene. The V and J genes are TRBV13-2 and TRBJ2-5; the D gene is possibly TRBD2 (6 bases). CDR1 is NNHNN and CDR2 is SYGAGS in the germline V gene (reference sequence). V dropped 5 bases and J dropped 0 bases, with 13 bases sitting between them. The CDR3 extends over 15 amino acids. The CDR3 loop reads CASGGDFFNQDTQYF. Partial CDR3 DNA: TGTGCCAGCGGGGGGGACTTTTTTAACCAAGACACCCAGTAC.

Only a few counts were recorded for this clone. The genes are named according to mouse. The CDR3 bases that were read are TGTGCCAGCAGCTTGACGGGCCCCGACTACACC. It encodes CASSLTGPDYT. The whole CDR3 protein reads CASSLTGPDYTF. V usage is TRBV3 and J usage is TRBJ1-2; D is uncertain. The read stops 1 residue short of the end of the CDR3; the missing end is completed from the germline J gene. The CDR3 has 12 residues. Germline CDR1 SNHLY, CDR2 FYNGKV (reference sequence). V was cut by 3 bases and J by 6 bases, with 8 bases left in between.

In this sample, this clone is medium-sized. Gene names and germline match the mouse. The CDR3 end is not reached by the read, which stops 1 residue before it; the germline J gene fills it in. The chain links TRBV13-2 to TRBJ1-3; 8 positions match TRBD1. Germline CDR1 reads NNHNN; CDR2 reads SYGAGS (reference sequence). V lost 6 bases to trimming and J lost 2 bases; unmatched junction nucleotides: 4. This CDR3 contains 14 residues. CDR3 bases read: TGTGCCAGCGCCCCAGGGGGCGCTGGAAATACGCTCTAT. This codes for CASAPGGAGNTLY. The entire CDR3 sequence reads CASAPGGAGNTLYF.

There are a few counts of this clone. Any gene name here is a mouse gene name. The sequence runs out 1 residue before the end of the CDR3; the remainder is reconstructed from the germline J gene. The genes are TRBV1 and TRBJ1-2; unclear D gene. The CDR3 contains 12 residues. Germline lookup yields CDR1 NSQYPW and CDR2 LRSPGD (reference sequence). Trimming stripped 6 bases from V and 1 base from J, with 6 bases between. The DNA read from the CDR3 is TGCACCTGCAGGCGACAAAACTCCGACTACACC. It is translated as CTCRRQNSDYT. The full CDR3 protein is CTCRRQNSDYTF.

Turning to this clone: Germline and genes here are mouse. The observed sequence ends 1 residue before the CDR3 terminus, with the missing tail filled in from the germline J gene. The chain is built from TRBV1 and TRBJ2-5, with 7 nucleotides matching TRBD1. Germline CDR1 reads NSQYPW; CDR2 reads LRSPGD (reference sequence). The CDR3 is made up of 14 amino acids. Trimming at V came to 1 base and at J to 8 bases, leaving 6 bases not matched to a gene. The chain's CDR3 is CTCSAGTGAATQYF. Partial CDR3 DNA: TGCACCTGCAGTGCAGGAACAGGGGCGGCCACCCAGTAC.

A few counts support this clone. Genes here carry mouse names. Read data end 1 residue before the CDR3 end; the end is taken from the germline J gene. The chain employs TRBV2 and TRBJ1-6, with a weak D call TRBD1 (5 bases). TRBJ1-6 is marked as an open reading frame, function uncertain. The V end lost 1 base, the J end lost 3 bases, and 7 bases lay between the germline ends. The CDR3 extends over 15 amino acids. The germline V gene has CDR1 LGHNA and CDR2 YSYQKL. The sequenced CDR3 bases are TGTGCCAGCAGCCAAGCCCAGGGCTATAATTCGCCCCTCTAC. Translating gives CASSQAQGYNSPLY. The whole CDR3 sequence reads CASSQAQGYNSPLYF.

There are a few counts of this clone. The gene names here belong to mouse. The read ends 1 residue shy of where the CDR3 ends; the end is completed using the germline J gene. The V and J genes are TRBV4 and TRBJ1-5, with D perhaps TRBD1 (6 bases). The V end lost 5 bases, the J end lost 6 bases, and 11 bases lay between the germline ends. This CDR3 has 13 residues. Germline loops: CDR1 LGHDT, CDR2 YNNKQL (reference sequence). The CDR3 sequence is CASSTGTTQAPLF. CDR3 bases read: TGTGCCAGCAGCACCGGGACAACCCAGGCTCCGCTT. Looking up the rest from reference TRBV4 and TRBJ1-5 gives the full variable domain: ETAVFQTPNYHVTQVGNEVSFNCKQTLGHDTMYWYKQDSKKLLKIMFSYNNKQLIVNETVPRRFSPQSSDKAHLNLRIKSVEPEDSAVYLCASSTGTTQAPLFGEGTRLSVL.

Worth noting for this clone: Mouse germline and gene names are used. The CDR3 extends 1 residue past the end of the read, so its final part is completed from the germline J gene. This chain links TRBV13-1 with TRBJ2-7; 9 nucleotides align to TRBD1. Trimming cost V 2 bases and J 4 bases; bases outside gene matches: 1. The CDR3 covers 13 residues. In germline, CDR1 is NSHNY, CDR2 SYGAGN. CDR3 DNA, as far as it was read: TGTGCCAGCAGTGAGGACAGGGGATATGAACAGTAC. Protein: CASSEDRGYEQY. Given in full, the CDR3 is CASSEDRGYEQYF.

To note about this clone: Mouse names are used for the genes. The read finishes 1 residue shy of the CDR3 end, and the germline J gene is used to complete it. The J gene is TRBJ1-3, the V gene TRBV26, with D uncertain. V was cut by 4 bases and J by 2 bases, with 6 bases left in between. Germline V gene lookup returns CDR1 KGHPV and CDR2 FQNQEV (reference sequence). CDR3 length: 13 amino acids. CDR3 DNA (partial): TGTGCCAGCAGTCACGGGACTGGAAATACGCTCTAT. Translating gives CASSHGTGNTLY. The entire CDR3 reads CASSHGTGNTLYF.

This clone appeared a few times. The listed genes are named as in mouse. The read finishes 1 residue shy of the CDR3 end, and the germline J gene is used to complete it. V gene TRBV1 combines with J gene TRBJ1-6; 10 positions match TRBD1. TRBJ1-6 is flagged as an ORF with uncertain function. Germline CDR1 and CDR2: NSQYPW and LRSPGD (reference sequence). After removal of 4 bases from V and 4 bases from J, the junction contained 4 bases not matched to a gene. This CDR3 has 16 amino acids. The part of the CDR3 DNA that was read is TGCACCTGCAGTGGCCGGGACAGGGGTTATAATTCGCCCCTCTAC. Translated, it gives CTCSGRDRGYNSPLY. From start to end, the CDR3 is CTCSGRDRGYNSPLYF.

This clone is medium-sized within its sample. Gene labels here are mouse ones. Coverage ceases 1 residue before the CDR3 finishes, and the germline J gene fills in the end. V is TRBV1 and J is TRBJ2-3; D ambiguous. With 0 bases removed from V and 2 bases from J, the gap between germline ends came to 3 bases. In germline, CDR1 is NSQYPW, CDR2 LRSPGD (reference sequence). The CDR3 length is 13 residues. CDR3 bases read: TGCACCTGCAGTGCAGACAATGCAGAAACGCTGTAT. The encoded protein is CTCSADNAETLY. Given in full, the CDR3 is CTCSADNAETLYF. Filled out from reference TRBV1 and TRBJ2-3, the complete variable domain reads VTLLEQNPRWRLVPRGQAVNLRCILKNSQYPWMSWYQQDLQKQLQWLFTLRSPGDKEVKSLPGADYLATRVTDTELRLQVANMSQGRTLYCTCSADNAETLYFGSGTRLTVL.

In its sample, this clone ranks as large. Any gene name here is a mouse gene name. The read terminates 1 residue ahead of where the CDR3 ends, so the germline J gene completes it. V gene TRBV14 combines with J gene TRBJ2-7; D is unresolved. The CDR3 has 11 residues. V was pared by 5 bases and J by 3 bases, with 6 bases between. Germline loops: CDR1 SGHDT, CDR2 FRDEAV. CDR3 sequence reads: CASSLGYEQYF. Incomplete CDR3 DNA: TGTGCCAGCAGCCTCGGCTATGAACAGTAC.

Details on this clone: The gene symbols are mouse symbols. The read comes to an end 1 residue before the CDR3 does, leaving the germline J gene to fill in the end. The chain couples TRBV13-1 to TRBJ2-7; D possibly corresponds to TRBD1 (7 bases). V lost 4 bases and J lost 2, with 10 bases in between. The CDR3 spans 13 residues. Germline V lookup: CDR1 NSHNY, CDR2 SYGAGN. CDR3 amino acids: CASSIRGAYEQYF. The sequenced part of the CDR3 DNA is TGTGCCAGCAGTATCAGGGGGGCCTATGAACAGTAC.

For this clone: Relative to the germline gene, one junction end is altered; a read error may explain this. Gene names are mouse gene names. The read finishes 1 residue shy of the CDR3 end, and the germline J gene is used to complete it. The J gene is TRBJ2-7, the V gene TRBV13-2; D gene ambiguous. Germline lookup yields CDR1 NNHNN and CDR2 SYGAGS (reference sequence). The CDR3 is made up of 10 amino acids. Incomplete CDR3 DNA: TGTGCCGGCGGTGATGATGTACAGTAC. This sequence encodes CAGGDDVQY. The whole CDR3 protein reads CAGGDDVQYF.